This T cell receptor (beta chain) stems from a study of siplizumab effects on memory and regulatory T cells. Whole-study findings and limits: Solely a minor proportion of alloreactive clones could be assigned to unstimulated subsets. Versus roughly 27% in controls, the mappable alloreactive CD4+ clones averaged roughly 75% Treg-derived with siplizumab.

V lost 1 base, J lost 1 base, and 4 bases lay in between. Germline CDR1 and CDR2: SGHDN and FVKESK. CDR3 length: 13 amino acids. Concerning this clone itself: Its target is not known.

Some clones are missing from TCRdb's copy, which holds only in-frame ones; the method was immunoSEQ multiplex PCR. The table lists 100,000 or so clones, around 92% of them singletons, with approximately 0.15% in the top ten. The clonotype was recovered from a human donor in good health. The specimen sequenced was CD4+ T cells sorted from blood. The chain combines TRBV14 with TRBJ1-2, with D unresolved. CDR3 DNA: TGTGCCAGCAGCCAAGCAGTTAACTATGGCTACACCTTC. Protein product: CASSQAVNYGYTF.